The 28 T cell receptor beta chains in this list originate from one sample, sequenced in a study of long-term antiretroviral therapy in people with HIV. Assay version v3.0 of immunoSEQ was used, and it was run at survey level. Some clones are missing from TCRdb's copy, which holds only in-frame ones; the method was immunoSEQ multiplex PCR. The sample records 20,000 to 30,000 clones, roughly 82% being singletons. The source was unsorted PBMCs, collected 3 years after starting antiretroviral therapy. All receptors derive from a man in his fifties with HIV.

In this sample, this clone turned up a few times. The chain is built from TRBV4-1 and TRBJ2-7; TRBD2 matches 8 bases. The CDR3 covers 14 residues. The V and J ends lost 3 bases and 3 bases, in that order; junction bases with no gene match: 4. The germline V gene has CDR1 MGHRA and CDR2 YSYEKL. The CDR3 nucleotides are TGCGCCAGCAGCCACCCGGGACTAGACTACGAGCAGTACTTC. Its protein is CASSHPGLDYEQYF.

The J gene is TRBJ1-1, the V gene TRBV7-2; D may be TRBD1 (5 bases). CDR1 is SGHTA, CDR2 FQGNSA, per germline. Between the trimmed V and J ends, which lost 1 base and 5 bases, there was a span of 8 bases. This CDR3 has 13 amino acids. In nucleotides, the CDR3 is TGTGCCAGCAGCTTAGACGCAGGGACTGAAGCTTTCTTT. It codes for CASSLDAGTEAFF.

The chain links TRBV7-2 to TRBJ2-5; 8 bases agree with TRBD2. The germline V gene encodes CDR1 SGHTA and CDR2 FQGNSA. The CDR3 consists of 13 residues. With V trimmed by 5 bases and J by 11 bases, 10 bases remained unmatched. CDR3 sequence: CASSAGTRGLQYF. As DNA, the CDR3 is TGTGCCAGCAGCGCCGGGACTAGAGGGTTGCAGTACTTC.

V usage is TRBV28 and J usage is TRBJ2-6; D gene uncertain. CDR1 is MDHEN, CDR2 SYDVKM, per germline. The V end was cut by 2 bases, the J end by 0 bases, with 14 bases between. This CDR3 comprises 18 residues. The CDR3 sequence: CASSLVEATFSGANVLTF. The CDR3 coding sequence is TGTGCCAGCAGTTTAGTCGAGGCAACATTCTCTGGGGCCAACGTCCTGACTTTC.

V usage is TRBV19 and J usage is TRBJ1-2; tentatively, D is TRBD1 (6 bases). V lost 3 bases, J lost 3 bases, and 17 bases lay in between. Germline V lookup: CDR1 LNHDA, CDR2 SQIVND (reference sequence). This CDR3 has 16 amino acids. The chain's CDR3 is CASSIPRGGYYYGYTF. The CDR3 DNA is TGTGCCAGTAGTATTCCTAGGGGGGGGTACTACTATGGCTACACCTTC.

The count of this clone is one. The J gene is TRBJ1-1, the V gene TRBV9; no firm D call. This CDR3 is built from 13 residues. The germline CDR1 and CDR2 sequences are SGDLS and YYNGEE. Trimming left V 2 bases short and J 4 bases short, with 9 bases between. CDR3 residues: CASSVRLSTEAFF. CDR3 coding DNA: TGTGCCAGCAGCGTCCGGTTAAGCACTGAAGCTTTCTTT.

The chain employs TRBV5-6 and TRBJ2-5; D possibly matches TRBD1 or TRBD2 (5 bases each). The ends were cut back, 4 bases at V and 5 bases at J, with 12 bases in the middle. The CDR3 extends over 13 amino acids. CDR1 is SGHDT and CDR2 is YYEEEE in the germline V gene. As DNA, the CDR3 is TGTGCCAGCAGCATCGGGACGCCCGAGACCCAGTACTTC. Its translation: CASSIGTPETQYF. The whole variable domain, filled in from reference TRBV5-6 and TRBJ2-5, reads DAGVTQSPTHLIKTRGQQVTLRCSPKSGHDTVSWYQQALGQGPQFIFQYYEEEERQRGNFPDRFSGHQFPNYSSELNVNALLLGDSALYLCASSIGTPETQYFGPGTRLLVL.

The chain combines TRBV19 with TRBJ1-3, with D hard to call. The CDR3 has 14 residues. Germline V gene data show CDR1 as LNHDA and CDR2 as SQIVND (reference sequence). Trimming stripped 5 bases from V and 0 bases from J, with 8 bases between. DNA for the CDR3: TGTGCCAGTAGTCCCATATACTCTGGAAACACCATATATTTT. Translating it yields CASSPIYSGNTIYF.

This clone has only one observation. The CDR3 region has the DNA TGTGCCAGCAGAGGACAGGGCCCCTACGAGCAGTACTTC. Amino acids: CASRGQGPYEQYF. The chain links TRBV6-6 to TRBJ2-7; 8 bases line up with TRBD1. The J segment lost 2 bases and the V segment lost 6 bases, leaving 3 bases of the junction unmatched. CDR1 and CDR2 from the germline V gene are MNHNY and SVGAGI (reference sequence). The length of the CDR3 is 13 residues.

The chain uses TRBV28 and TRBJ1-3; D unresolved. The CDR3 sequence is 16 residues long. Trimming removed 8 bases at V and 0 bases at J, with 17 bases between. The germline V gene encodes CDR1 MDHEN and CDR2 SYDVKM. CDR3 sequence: CASLGPGDFSGNTIYF. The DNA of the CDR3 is TGTGCCAGCCTGGGCCCGGGAGATTTCTCTGGAAACACCATATATTTT.

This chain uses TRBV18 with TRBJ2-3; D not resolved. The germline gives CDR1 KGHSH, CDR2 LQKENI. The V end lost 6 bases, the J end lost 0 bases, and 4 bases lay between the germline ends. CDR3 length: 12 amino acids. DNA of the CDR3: TGTGCCAGCTCGTTTAGCACAGATACGCAGTATTTT. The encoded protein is CASSFSTDTQYF.

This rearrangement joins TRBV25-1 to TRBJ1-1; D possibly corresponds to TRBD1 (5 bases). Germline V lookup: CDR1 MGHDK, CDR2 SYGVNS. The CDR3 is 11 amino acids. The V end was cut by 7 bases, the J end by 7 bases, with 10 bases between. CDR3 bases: TGTGCCAGCATTACGGGGCTTGAAGCTTTCTTT. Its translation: CASITGLEAFF. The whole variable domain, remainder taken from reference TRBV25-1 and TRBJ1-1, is EADIYQTPRYLVIGTGKKITLECSQTMGHDKMYWYQQDPGMELHLIHYSYGVNSTEKGDLSSESTVSRIRTEHFPLTLESARPSHTSQYLCASITGLEAFFGQGTRLTVV.

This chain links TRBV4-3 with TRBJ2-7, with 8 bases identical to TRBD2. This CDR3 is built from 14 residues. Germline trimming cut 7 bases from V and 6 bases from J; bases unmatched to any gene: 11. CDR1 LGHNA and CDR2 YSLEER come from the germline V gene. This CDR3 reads CASTPGRGASEQYF. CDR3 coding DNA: TGCGCCAGCACCCCAGGGCGGGGGGCAAGCGAGCAGTACTTC.

The DNA of the CDR3 is TGTGCCAGCAGTTTAGGGGGCAGGGGAAAGACCCAGTACTTC. Its protein product is CASSLGGRGKTQYF. The rearrangement joins TRBV28 to TRBJ2-5, with a possible D match to TRBD1 (6 bases). The germline V gene encodes CDR1 MDHEN and CDR2 SYDVKM. This CDR3 is 14 amino acids long. V lost 2 bases to trimming and J lost 6 bases, with 13 bases between them.

CDR3 nucleotide sequence: TGTGCCAGCAGCCCCACCCTGACTCTAGCGGGAGACCCCTACGAGCAGTACTTC. As protein: CASSPTLTLAGDPYEQYF. J is TRBJ2-7 and V is TRBV14; 10 bases align to TRBD2. Germline V gives CDR1 SGHDN, CDR2 FVKESK. The length of the CDR3 is 18 residues. V shed 4 bases, J shed 2 bases, and the junction held 14 bases outside the gene matches.

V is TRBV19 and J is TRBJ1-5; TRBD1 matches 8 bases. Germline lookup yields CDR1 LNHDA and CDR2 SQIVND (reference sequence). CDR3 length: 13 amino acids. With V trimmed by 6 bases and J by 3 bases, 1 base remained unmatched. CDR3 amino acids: CASRGQVNQPQHF. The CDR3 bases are TGTGCCAGTAGGGGACAGGTCAATCAGCCCCAGCATTTT.

The CDR3 loop reads CASSYDRGLTEAFF. The DNA of the CDR3 is TGCGCCAGCAGCTACGACAGGGGGTTGACTGAAGCTTTCTTT. This rearrangement joins TRBV5-1 to TRBJ1-1; 9 nucleotides align to TRBD1. The CDR3 length is 14 residues. Germline V gene lookup returns CDR1 SGHRS and CDR2 YFSETQ. J lost 5 bases, V lost 3 bases, and 5 bases had no gene match.

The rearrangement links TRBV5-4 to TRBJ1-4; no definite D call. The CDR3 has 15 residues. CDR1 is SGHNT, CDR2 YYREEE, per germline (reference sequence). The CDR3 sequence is CAVSLDWATNEKLFF. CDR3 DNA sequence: TGTGCTGTAAGCTTGGATTGGGCAACTAATGAAAAACTGTTTTTT.

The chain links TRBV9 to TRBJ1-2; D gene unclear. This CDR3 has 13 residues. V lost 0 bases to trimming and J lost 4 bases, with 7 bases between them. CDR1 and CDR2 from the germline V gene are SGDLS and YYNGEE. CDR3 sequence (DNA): TGTGCCAGCAGCGTAGAGGGCAGCTATGGCTACACCTTC. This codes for CASSVEGSYGYTF.

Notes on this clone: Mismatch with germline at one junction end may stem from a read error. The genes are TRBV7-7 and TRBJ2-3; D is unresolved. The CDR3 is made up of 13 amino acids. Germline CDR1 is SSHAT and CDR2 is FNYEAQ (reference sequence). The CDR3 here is CASSLFRTDTQYF. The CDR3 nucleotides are TGTGCTAGCAGCTTATTCCGGACAGATACGCAGTATTTT.

CDR3 sequence: CASSGSGTGGLWSTGELFF. The CDR3 DNA reads as TGTGCCAGCAGCGGATCCGGGACAGGGGGCCTGTGGAGCACCGGGGAGCTGTTTTTT. The rearrangement links TRBV13 to TRBJ2-2; TRBD1 agrees at 12 bases. V lost 5 bases to trimming and J lost 4 bases; unmatched junction nucleotides: 14. Looked up from germline, CDR1 is PRHDT and CDR2 is FYEKMQ (reference sequence). CDR3 length: 19 residues.

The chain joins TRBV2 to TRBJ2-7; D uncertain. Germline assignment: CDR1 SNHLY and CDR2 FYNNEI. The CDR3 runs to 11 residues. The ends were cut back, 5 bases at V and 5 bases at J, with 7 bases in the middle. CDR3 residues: CASSTSDEQYF. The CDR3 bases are TGTGCCAGCAGTACTTCCGACGAGCAGTACTTC.

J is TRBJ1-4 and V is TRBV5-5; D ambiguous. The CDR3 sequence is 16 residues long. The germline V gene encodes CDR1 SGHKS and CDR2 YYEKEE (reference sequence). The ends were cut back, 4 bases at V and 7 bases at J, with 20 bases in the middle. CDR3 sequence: CASSLPGRERGEKLFF. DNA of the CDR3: TGTGCCAGCAGCCTCCCCGGGAGGGAACGGGGTGAAAAACTGTTTTTT.

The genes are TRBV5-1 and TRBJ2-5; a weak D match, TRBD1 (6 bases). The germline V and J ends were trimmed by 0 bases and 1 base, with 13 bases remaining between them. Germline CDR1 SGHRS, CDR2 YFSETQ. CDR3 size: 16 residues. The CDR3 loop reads CASSLGGQIPQETQYF. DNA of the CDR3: TGCGCCAGCAGCTTGGGGGGGCAGATCCCCCAAGAGACCCAGTACTTC.

In nucleotides, the CDR3 is TGTGCCACCCTCAGGGGAAACTATGGCTACACCTTC. Translation: CATLRGNYGYTF. The chain is built from TRBV13 and TRBJ1-2, with D possibly being TRBD1 (6 bases). The CDR3 length is 12 residues. Trimming shortened V by 10 bases and J by 2 bases, and 11 bases separated the two germline ends. Looked up from germline, CDR1 is PRHDT and CDR2 is FYEKMQ (reference sequence).

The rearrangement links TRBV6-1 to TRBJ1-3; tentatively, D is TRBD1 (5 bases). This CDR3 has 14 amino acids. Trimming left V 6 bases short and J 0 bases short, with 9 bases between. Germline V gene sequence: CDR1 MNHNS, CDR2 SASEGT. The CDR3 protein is CASRTAHSGNTIYF. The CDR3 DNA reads TGTGCCAGCAGGACAGCCCACTCTGGAAACACCATATATTTT.

For the CDR3, the DNA is TGTGCCAGCAGCTCCCATACAGGGGGAGCTAACTATGGCTACACCTTC. Translated, it gives CASSSHTGGANYGYTF. The chain links TRBV11-2 to TRBJ1-2; TRBD1 agrees at 8 bases. The germline V gene encodes CDR1 SGHAT and CDR2 FQNNGV. V was clipped by 4 bases and J by 0 bases; unmatched bases: 7. The CDR3 loop spans 16 amino acids.

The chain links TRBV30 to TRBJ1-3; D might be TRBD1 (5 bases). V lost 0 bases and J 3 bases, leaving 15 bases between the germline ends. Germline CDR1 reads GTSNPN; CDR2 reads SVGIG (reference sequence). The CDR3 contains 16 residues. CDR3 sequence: CAWSVSGGKRGNTIYF. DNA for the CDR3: TGTGCCTGGAGTGTATCCGGGGGAAAGCGTGGAAACACCATATATTTT.